This T cell receptor (beta chain) is drawn from a study of Ad26.COV2.S vaccination and SARS-CoV-2 variants. Study overall: The donor belonged to the COV1001 Ad26.COV2.S trial arm.

The assay was immunoSEQ multiplex PCR, and TCRdb's table has in-frame clones only and misses some. The table shows about 470,000 clones, with 90% occurring only once. Note on this clone: As yet, its antigen is unknown.

The treatment is: around 19 received Ad26.COV2.S at low or high dose, single or two shots; a few received placebo; per-sample allocation not given. Repertoires come from day 63 after the first vaccine or placebo injection. The administered vaccine (an Ad26 vector) expressed Wuhan-strain SARS-CoV-2 spike. Study-level points and caveats: Those who received the vaccine showed greater spike-specific TCR breadth than those given placebo.

The germline V gene encodes CDR1 SGDLS and CDR2 YYNGEE. Trimming cost V 3 bases and J 14 bases; bases outside gene matches: 13. This CDR3 region has 14 residues. The receptor was derived from a person between 18 and 65 years old who received the Ad26.COV2.S COVID-19 vaccine or a placebo. The genes are TRBV9 and TRBJ2-3; 9 bases are a match to TRBD2. Sequences were derived from peripheral blood, sampled in a trial of Ad26.COV2.S vaccine versus placebo. CDR3 sequence: CASSAGTSNLKPYF. CDR3 coding DNA: TGTGCCAGCAGCGCCGGGACTAGCAACCTAAAACCGTATTTT. The variable domain in full, completed from reference TRBV9 and TRBJ2-3, reads DSGVTQTPKHLITATGQRVTLRCSPRSGDLSVYWYQQSLDQGLQFLIQYYNGEERAKGNILERFSAQQFPDLHSELNLSSLELGDSALYFCASSAGTSNLKPYFGPGTRLTVL.